This T cell receptor (beta chain) was captured in a study of T cell responses to AZD1222 COVID-19 vaccine. The table came from immunoSEQ multiplex PCR; TCRdb's copy has only in-frame clones and leaves some out. The table has some 170,000 clones, roughly 94% seen once; the top ten hold over 4.5%. The CDR3 runs to 18 residues. CDR1 MNHEY and CDR2 SMNVEV come from the germline V gene (reference sequence). Germline trimming cut 4 bases from V and 0 bases from J; bases unmatched to any gene: 9. Material: peripheral blood, obtained 28 days after the second AZD1222 dose. This clonotype originated in an adult who received the AZD1222 COVID-19 vaccine. The V and J genes are TRBV27 and TRBJ2-4; TRBD1 matches 10 bases. The CDR3 DNA reads TGTGCCAGCAGTTGCGCCGGGACAGGGGATTTAGCCAAAAACATTCAGTACTTC. Its protein product is CASSCAGTGDLAKNIQYF.